Presented here are 26 T cell receptor beta chains from one specimen sequenced in a study of T-cell reconstitution after alpha-beta-depleted transplantation in children. This sample's TCRbeta library carried unique molecular identifier barcodes. TCRdb fed the PCR reads into MiXCR, producing one record per CDR3 protein. The sample carries approximately 490,000 distinct CDR3 sequences, over 9.5% recorded once. Sequencing used PBMCs, obtained before TCRalphabeta/CD19-depleted stem cell transplant. These receptors were collected from a child under 10 years old with inherited bone marrow failure, due to receive a stem cell transplant.

This clonotype came up many times. The V call is TRBV19, the J call TRBJ2-5; D unclear. The germline V gene has CDR1 LNHDA and CDR2 SQIVND (reference sequence). This CDR3 is built from 13 residues. With 3 bases removed from V and 4 bases from J, the gap between germline ends came to 9 bases. CDR3 nucleotides: TGTGCCAGTAGTATGGGTGCTAGAGAGACCCAGTACTTC. Translating it yields CASSMGARETQYF.

This clonotype was picked up many times. J is TRBJ2-2 and V is TRBV29-1, with a tentative D call TRBD1 (5 bases). Germline assignment: CDR1 SQVTM and CDR2 ANQGSEA. The CDR3 totals 12 residues. Trimming pared 7 bases from V and 5 bases from J, leaving 11 bases between. This CDR3 is CSANTGTGELFF. DNA for the CDR3: TGCAGCGCAAATACAGGAACCGGGGAGCTGTTTTTT.

This clonotype came up many times. The chain uses TRBV6-6 and TRBJ2-1, with D possibly matching TRBD2 (5 bases). This CDR3 has 12 residues. V lost 2 bases to trimming and J lost 10 bases, with 9 bases between them. Germline CDR1 and CDR2: MNHNY and SVGAGI (reference sequence). In nucleotides, the CDR3 is TGTGCCAGCAGTTACAATCCGGGAGAGCAGTTCTTC. It is translated as CASSYNPGEQFF.

In this sample, this clonotype turned up many times. The rearrangement joins TRBV29-1 to TRBJ2-2, with no clear D. V lost 5 bases to trimming and J lost 1 base, with 14 bases between them. The CDR3 loop spans 15 amino acids. The germline V gene has CDR1 SQVTM and CDR2 ANQGSEA. The CDR3 region has the DNA TGCAGCGTTTACCTTGGCAGGAAGAACACCGGGGAGCTGTTTTTT. Translating gives CSVYLGRKNTGELFF.

This clonotype was observed many times. The chain uses TRBV28 and TRBJ2-5; 7 positions match TRBD2. CDR1 MDHEN and CDR2 SYDVKM come from the germline V gene. V lost 6 bases and J lost 5; bases outside the gene matches: 15. The CDR3 contains 16 residues. This CDR3 is CASRTPSLGGTETQYF. The CDR3, as DNA: TGTGCCAGCAGAACCCCGTCCTTGGGGGGGACGGAGACCCAGTACTTC.

This clonotype has at least ten counts. J is TRBJ2-1 and V is TRBV3-1; 9 bases are a match to TRBD2. Germline CDR1 LGHDT, CDR2 YNNKEL (reference sequence). Trimming removed 2 bases from V and 7 bases from J; junction bases left unmatched: 3. The CDR3 runs to 14 residues. CDR3 region: CASSQLAGLNEQFF. The CDR3 DNA is TGTGCCAGCAGCCAACTAGCGGGACTAAATGAGCAGTTCTTC.

This chain joins TRBV18 and TRBJ2-3; 7 bases are a match to TRBD1. V lost 8 bases, J lost 3 bases, and 11 bases stayed unmatched. The CDR3 contains 15 residues. CDR1 is KGHSH and CDR2 is LQKENI in the germline V gene. The chain's CDR3 is CASQETGLTTDTQYF. CDR3 bases: TGTGCCAGCCAAGAGACAGGGCTCACTACAGATACGCAGTATTTT.

In the case of this clonotype: A much larger clone lies a single base off, so this may be a read error. This rearrangement joins TRBV18 to TRBJ1-3; D is undetermined. This CDR3 has 14 residues. Germline V CDR1 and CDR2: KGHSH, LQKENI. In nucleotides, the CDR3 is TGTTCCAGCTCACCAGGCACGGGTGGAAACACCATATATTTT. This codes for CSSSPGTGGNTIYF.

This clonotype has ten or more counts. The genes are TRBV19 and TRBJ2-1; no firm D call. V lost 3 bases and J lost 15, with 18 bases in between. This CDR3 spans 13 amino acids. Germline values: CDR1 LNHDA, CDR2 SQIVND (reference sequence). The CDR3 reads CASSIHGAWDLFF. Written as DNA, the CDR3 is TGTGCCAGTAGTATCCACGGCGCCTGGGATCTGTTCTTC. The whole variable domain, remainder taken from reference TRBV19 and TRBJ2-1, is DGGITQSPKYLFRKEGQNVTLSCEQNLNHDAMYWYRQDPGQGLRLIYYSQIVNDFQKGDIAEGYSVSREKKESFPLTVTSAQKNPTAFYLCASSIHGAWDLFFGPGTRLTVL.

A word on this clonotype: A much larger clone lies one base from this, so it may be a read error. The CDR3 nucleotides read TGCGCCAGCAGCTTTGACAGGACTAGCGGCAACAATGAGCAGTTCTTC. The encoded protein is CASSFDRTSGNNEQFF. The genes are TRBV5-1 and TRBJ2-1; 10 bases align to TRBD2. CDR1 SGHRS and CDR2 YFSETQ come from the germline V gene. V lost 2 bases to trimming and J lost 5 bases; unmatched junction nucleotides: 7. The CDR3 covers 16 residues. Looking up the rest from reference TRBV5-1 and TRBJ2-1 gives the full variable domain: KAGVTQTPRYLIKTRGQQVTLSCSPISGHRSVSWYQQTPGQGLQFLFEYFSETQRNKGNFPGRFSGRQFSNSRSEMNVSTLELGDSALYLCASSFDRTSGNNEQFFGPGTRLTVL.

This clonotype has a count of ten or more. This chain links TRBV4-2 with TRBJ2-1; 8 positions match TRBD2. The CDR3 is 16 residues long. Germline V gives CDR1 LGHNA, CDR2 YNFKEQ. V gave up 0 bases and J gave up 0 bases; unmatched junction bases: 1. The CDR3 spells CASSQELADSYNEQFF. The DNA for the CDR3 is TGTGCCAGCAGCCAAGAACTAGCGGACTCCTACAATGAGCAGTTCTTC.

This clonotype has at least ten counts. The rearrangement joins TRBV7-8 to TRBJ1-5; D ambiguous. There are 16 residues in the CDR3. Germline values: CDR1 SGHVS, CDR2 FQNEAQ. Trimming stripped 0 bases from V and 3 bases from J, with 12 bases between. In DNA, the CDR3 is TGTGCCAGCAGCTTAGCACCATCGGGGATCAATCAGCCCCAGCATTTT. It codes for CASSLAPSGINQPQHF.

This clonotype was seen repeatedly, ten times or more. The chain links TRBV20-1 to TRBJ1-2; a weak D match, TRBD1 (5 bases). Germline CDR1 DFQATT, CDR2 SNEGSKA (reference sequence). The CDR3 has 12 residues. V was cut by 2 bases and J by 5 bases, with 9 bases left in between. The CDR3 is CSARLGGYGYTF. CDR3 sequence (DNA): TGCAGTGCTAGACTCGGGGGATATGGCTACACCTTC.

At least ten counts were recorded for this clonotype. The chain employs TRBV12-3 or TRBV12-4 and TRBJ1-1; the D gene is possibly TRBD1 (6 bases). With 3 bases removed from V and 8 bases from J, the gap between germline ends came to 10 bases. CDR3 length: 12 residues. DNA for the CDR3: TGTGCCAGCAGTTTGCAGGGGCTGGAAGCTTTCTTT. Its translation is CASSLQGLEAFF.

This clonotype was detected ten times or more. This sequence joins TRBV24-1 and TRBJ2-2; 8 bases agree with TRBD1. The CDR3 extends over 19 amino acids. V shed 2 bases, J shed 1 base, and the junction held 11 bases outside the gene matches. CDR1 is KGHDR, CDR2 SFDVKD, per germline. The CDR3 region is CATSDSQGQGWKNTGELFF. DNA for the CDR3: TGTGCCACCAGTGATTCGCAAGGACAGGGATGGAAGAACACCGGGGAGCTGTTTTTT.

This clonotype was observed many times. J is TRBJ1-2 and V is TRBV7-8, with D unclear. Germline V gene data show CDR1 as SGHVS and CDR2 as FQNEAQ. This CDR3 has 15 residues. Trimming stripped 3 bases from V and 6 bases from J, with 17 bases between. The CDR3 DNA sequence: TGTGCCAGCAGCTTGTACGGCAGCGGACTTGATGGCTACACCTTC. Encoded protein: CASSLYGSGLDGYTF.

This clonotype was counted once. This clone may be a read error of a much larger clone one base away. This chain connects TRBV3-1 to TRBJ1-1, with D perhaps matching TRBD1 (6 bases). Germline V gives CDR1 LGHDT, CDR2 YNNKEL (reference sequence). The CDR3 sequence is 12 residues long. The CDR3 sequence is CASSQGGAEALF. The CDR3 DNA is TGTGCCAGCAGCCAAGGGGGGGCTGAAGCTTTGTTT.

This clonotype was detected many times. The chain couples TRBV11-2 to TRBJ1-4; 10 bases line up with TRBD1. The ends lost 5 bases at V and 7 bases at J; junction bases unmatched: 16. Germline CDR1 SGHAT, CDR2 FQNNGV. This CDR3 is 18 amino acids long. The CDR3 region is CASSPRKIDRGRSEKLFF. DNA for the CDR3: TGTGCCAGCAGCCCTCGAAAGATTGACAGGGGGCGGAGTGAAAAACTGTTTTTT.

This clonotype showed up many times. The chain is built from TRBV10-2 and TRBJ2-1, with D perhaps matching TRBD1 or TRBD2 (5 bases each). The germline gives CDR1 WSHSY, CDR2 SAAADI. V was cut by 4 bases and J by 9 bases, with 13 bases left in between. The CDR3 runs 13 residues. This CDR3 reads CASSVRTGGEQFF. The CDR3 DNA reads as TGCGCCAGCAGTGTACGGACTGGGGGTGAGCAGTTCTTC.

This clonotype came up many times. The CDR3 coding sequence is TGTGCCAGCAGTCCGATTGAAGGGTTCCACGAGCAGTACTTC. It specifies CASSPIEGFHEQYF. The gene calls are TRBV27 and TRBJ2-7; D uncertain. The germline V gene has CDR1 MNHEY and CDR2 SMNVEV (reference sequence). Between the trimmed V and J ends, which lost 5 bases and 5 bases, there was a span of 16 bases. This CDR3 is 14 amino acids long.

This clonotype was picked up many times. The V call is TRBV7-9, the J call TRBJ2-5; TRBD1 matches at 7 bases. Trimming took 5 bases from V and 1 from J; bases not matched to a gene: 10. The CDR3 consists of 16 residues. CDR1 and CDR2 (germline): SEHNR, FQNEAQ (reference sequence). CDR3 in DNA: TGTGCCAGCAGCCCCCTAGGAGACAGGGCCCAAGAGACCCAGTACTTC. It encodes CASSPLGDRAQETQYF.

This clonotype was found many times. The V and J genes are TRBV29-1 and TRBJ2-2, with D perhaps matching TRBD2 (6 bases). The germline CDR1 and CDR2 sequences are SQVTM and ANQGSEA. CDR3 length: 14 amino acids. V lost 3 bases to trimming and J lost 5 bases, with 13 bases between them. The CDR3 nucleotides are TGCAGCGTTGATCGATTGGAGGGTACCGGGGAGCTGTTTTTT. This sequence encodes CSVDRLEGTGELFF.

This clonotype has at least ten counts. This sequence joins TRBV7-8 and TRBJ2-3; tentative D call: TRBD2 (6 bases). V was clipped by 2 bases and J by 5 bases, with 20 bases between them. Germline CDR1 and CDR2: SGHVS and FQNEAQ. This CDR3 has 17 residues. The CDR3 protein is CASSLIRPGVVQDTQYF. CDR3 in DNA: TGTGCCAGCAGCTTAATAAGGCCGGGAGTGGTCCAAGATACGCAGTATTTT.

This clonotype has ten or more counts. The J gene is TRBJ1-5, the V gene TRBV20-1; D gene ambiguous. The V end lost 6 bases, the J end lost 5 bases, and 14 bases lay between the germline ends. CDR1 is DFQATT and CDR2 is SNEGSKA in the germline V gene (reference sequence). This CDR3 contains 13 residues. The CDR3 region has the DNA TGCAGTGCGAAGGACGGGCTAGATCAGCCCCAGCATTTT. It specifies CSAKDGLDQPQHF.

In its sample, this clonotype was seen a few times. The CDR3 protein is CATKQGSSYNSPLHF. The CDR3 DNA sequence: TGTGCCACCAAACAGGGGAGCTCCTATAATTCACCCCTCCACTTT. The chain carries TRBV12-3 or TRBV12-4 and TRBJ1-6, with 7 bases identical to TRBD1. Unmatched junction bases numbered 6, after V lost 10 bases and J lost 0 bases. The CDR3 spans 15 residues.

On this clonotype itself: A much larger clone differs from this one at a single base, so this may be a read error. This chain connects TRBV20-1 to TRBJ2-5, with D possibly matching TRBD2 (6 bases). Germline-derived CDR1 and CDR2 are DFQATT and SNEGSKA (reference sequence). The CDR3 contains 15 residues. V was trimmed by 3 bases and J by 4 bases, leaving 18 bases between them. The CDR3 bases are TGCAGTGCTAGCGGGAGAACCCCACGAAGAGAGACCCAGTACTTC. It encodes CSASGRTPRRETQYF.